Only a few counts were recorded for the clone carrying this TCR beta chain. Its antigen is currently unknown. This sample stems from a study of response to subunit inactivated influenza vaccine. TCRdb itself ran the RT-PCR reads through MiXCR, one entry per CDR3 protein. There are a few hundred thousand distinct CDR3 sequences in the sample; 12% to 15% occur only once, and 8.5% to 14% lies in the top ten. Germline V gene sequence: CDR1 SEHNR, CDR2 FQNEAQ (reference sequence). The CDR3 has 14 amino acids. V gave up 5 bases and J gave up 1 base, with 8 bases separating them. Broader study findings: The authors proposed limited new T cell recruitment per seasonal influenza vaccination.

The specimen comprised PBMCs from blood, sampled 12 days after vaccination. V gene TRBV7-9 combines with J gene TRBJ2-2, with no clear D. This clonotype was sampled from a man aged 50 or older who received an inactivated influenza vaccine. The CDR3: CASSALRNTGELFF. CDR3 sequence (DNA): TGTGCCAGCAGCGCTCTTAGGAACACCGGGGAGCTGTTTTTT.